This TCR beta chain was obtained from a study of beta chain features in type 1 diabetes. In this sample, this clone turned up many times. As every portion of the isolated RNA was reverse transcribed, the sequencing read expressed TCRB transcripts. Sequencing used immunoSEQ multiplex PCR; TCRdb keeps in-frame clones, though not all of them. The sample includes about 140,000 clones, less than 10% of them seen just once. This clonotype was sampled from a woman in her 40s in good health. The sequenced sample was central memory CD4+ T cells from blood.

The chain's CDR3 is CASSESRTGNTGELFF. In DNA, the CDR3 is TGTGCCAGCAGTGAGTCGAGGACAGGGAACACCGGGGAGCTGTTTTTT. The rearrangement links TRBV2 to TRBJ2-2, with 7 bases matching TRBD1. Germline CDR1 is SNHLY and CDR2 is FYNNEI. The V and J ends lost 3 bases and 1 base, in that order; junction bases with no gene match: 5. CDR3 length: 16 residues. The whole variable domain, remainder taken from reference TRBV2 and TRBJ2-2, is EPEVTQTPSHQVTQMGQEVILRCVPISNHLYFYWYRQILGQKVEFLVSFYNNEISEKSEIFDDQFSVERPDGSNFTLKIRSTKLEDSAMYFCASSESRTGNTGELFFGEGSRLTVL.